This entry describes one T cell receptor beta chain. Its antigen is not identified. These data are taken from a study of T cell repertoires in cytomegalovirus infection. Study background: In public TCR beta signatures, there were indications of both CMV infection and matching HLA type.

TCRdb re-called the reads with MiXCR, one entry per CDR3 protein. The sample lists hundreds of thousands of distinct CDR3 sequences, roughly a third occurring once. This CDR3 is 12 amino acids long. The V gene lost 4 bases and the J gene lost 7 bases, with 5 bases spanning the gap. CDR1 and CDR2 from the germline V gene are SGHTA and FQGTGA. Overall study results and limits: Within the response measured ex vivo, HLA-C-restricted CMV-specific TCR beta clonotypes were dominant.

Sequencing was done on a sample of PBMCs. The chain links TRBV7-3 to TRBJ1-6; no definite D call. The source is a human donor in good health (CMV status not recorded). Some clones in this sample may be carry-over from other donors' samples. This CDR3 is CASSSPNSPLHF. The CDR3 bases are TGTGCCAGCAGCTCGCCGAATTCACCCCTCCACTTT.